One and the same sample provided the 2 T cell receptor beta chains below, sequenced in a study of spatial heterogeneity in lung cancer. TCRdb re-derived calls from the 5' RACE reads in MiXCR, one entry per CDR3 protein. The data contain 15,000 or so distinct CDR3 sequences, 20% to 25% of them seen just once; the ten biggest clones take up around 19%. Time point noted: sample taken at primary tumor resection. Unsorted whole RNA from tumor, nontumor lung or frozen PBMC underwent sequencing. The sequencing here drew on PBMCs, taken at surgery. The source is a female donor with early-stage non-small cell lung cancer.

This clonotype was recorded many times. The CDR3 bases are TGTGCCACCAGCAGACGGACAGGGTCCTACGAGCAGTACTTC. As protein: CATSRRTGSYEQYF. The genes are TRBV15 and TRBJ2-7, with 8 bases matching TRBD1. This CDR3 spans 14 amino acids. V lost 2 bases to trimming and J lost 1 base; unmatched junction nucleotides: 1. Germline loops: CDR1 LNHNV, CDR2 YYDKDF (reference sequence).

At least ten counts were recorded for this clonotype. The genes are TRBV28 and TRBJ2-3; the match to TRBD2 covers 7 bases. This CDR3 comprises 16 residues. J lost 2 bases, V lost 5 bases, and 10 bases had no gene match. The V gene's germline CDR1 is MDHEN and CDR2 SYDVKM. Here the CDR3 reads CASSPPRESSTDTQYF. Written as DNA, the CDR3 is TGTGCCAGCAGTCCCCCGCGGGAGTCTTCCACAGATACGCAGTATTTT.